Shown below are 5 T cell receptor beta chains from a single sample sequenced in a study of a mutant IDH1 vaccine in newly diagnosed glioma. Method: immunoSEQ multiplex PCR; TCRdb's copy keeps in-frame clones and lacks some. The sample holds 58,000 or so clones; roughly four fifths are singletons and the top ten take 3% to 3.5%. Noted time point: week 47, end of study. Each dose of the vaccine consisted of 300 ug of mutant IDH1 20-mer peptide, with topical imiquimod. These receptors' targets are unknown. The starting material was PBMCs, obtained from a glioma patient whose treatment included an IDH1 peptide vaccine. All receptors derive from a woman aged 45 to 65 with glioma.

This clone was recorded a few times. This specimen includes other DNA sequences encoding the same CDR3. The chain couples TRBV5-1 to TRBJ1-2, with 9 nucleotides matching TRBD1. The CDR3 is made up of 14 amino acids. Germline V lookup: CDR1 SGHRS, CDR2 YFSETQ. Unmatched junction bases numbered 5, after V lost 4 bases and J lost 4 bases. CDR3 amino acids: CASSPGQGSYGYTF. CDR3 DNA: TGCGCCAGCAGCCCGGGACAGGGATCCTATGGCTACACCTTC.

The V and J genes are TRBV7-2 and TRBJ2-5; TRBD2 matches at 8 bases. V lost 8 bases, J lost 5 bases, and 13 bases stayed unmatched. The CDR3 has 15 amino acids. The germline gives CDR1 SGHTA, CDR2 FQGNSA. CDR3 nucleotide sequence: TGTGCCAGCTCCAGCCGGGGGGGCCGTGTGGAGACCCAGTACTTC. It specifies CASSSRGGRVETQYF. Based on the CDR3 plus reference TRBV7-2 and TRBJ2-5, the full variable domain is GAGVSQSPSNKVTEKGKDVELRCDPISGHTALYWYRQSLGQGLEFLIYFQGNSAPDKSGLPSDRFSAERTGGSVSTLTIQRTQQEDSAVYLCASSSRGGRVETQYFGPGTRLLVL.

The J gene is TRBJ2-2, the V gene TRBV7-9; tentatively, D is TRBD1 or TRBD2 (6 bases each). Germline V gene data show CDR1 as SEHNR and CDR2 as FQNEAQ (reference sequence). The CDR3 sequence is 15 residues long. The V gene lost 1 base and the J gene lost 4 bases, with 10 bases spanning the gap. The CDR3 is CASSLEGGFTGELFF. CDR3 sequence (DNA): TGTGCCAGCAGCTTAGAGGGGGGCTTCACCGGGGAGCTGTTTTTT.

This chain connects TRBV10-1 to TRBJ1-5; possibly TRBD1 for D (5 bases). The CDR3 spans 14 residues. V dropped 9 bases and J dropped 0 bases, with 12 bases sitting between them. Germline-derived CDR1 and CDR2 are WNHNN and SYGVQD (reference sequence). For the CDR3, the DNA is TGCGCCAGACTAGACAGTTTTAGCAATCAGCCCCAGCATTTT. It translates to CARLDSFSNQPQHF.

The CDR3 reads CSVLIQGHTEAFF. Here the CDR3 DNA reads TGCAGCGTTCTTATACAGGGTCACACTGAAGCTTTCTTT. The chain carries TRBV29-1 and TRBJ1-1; a weak D match, TRBD1 (6 bases). With 5 bases removed from V and 3 bases from J, the gap between germline ends came to 13 bases. This CDR3 has 13 amino acids. The V gene's germline CDR1 is SQVTM and CDR2 ANQGSEA.